This TCR beta chain was captured in a study of blood T cells in healthy people across ages. Germline V CDR1 and CDR2: KGHSH, LQKENI. The trim removed 3 bases at V and 7 bases at J, leaving 4 bases unmatched. The CDR3 has 14 residues. Then a second PCR, running about 6 to 11 cycles, was carried out with a sample-barcoded 5' primer and a J-beta primer mix. One entry per CDR3 protein, called by TCRdb with MiXCR from the 5' RACE reads. The repertoire includes some 920,000 distinct CDR3 sequences, about 53% of them detected once, and about 21% sits in the top ten. Sequences were obtained from blood. This sequence originates from a woman in her sixties in good health. The chain recombines TRBV18 with TRBJ2-7, with 12 positions matching TRBD2. This chain's CDR3 is CASSPRLAGAEQYF. The CDR3 bases are TGTGCCAGCTCACCCAGACTAGCGGGAGCAGAGCAGTACTTC.